These T cell receptor beta chains were read from a single sample in a study of blood T cell repertoires in COVID-19. Data came from immunoSEQ multiplex PCR; TCRdb stores just in-frame clones and leaves some out. The sample holds approximately 440,000 clones, 75% to 90% seen once. Sample: PBMCs or T cells enriched from blood (not recorded which). These receptors were obtained from a woman under 30 who had recovered from COVID-19. CDR3s include the opening cysteine and the closing phenylalanine or tryptophan. The D gene is left open where the match is weak. Clone sizes are given selectively: once, few, many, or a class where the clone is expanded.

NA,TRBV27,NA,TRBJ1-3,TGTGCCAGCAGTTTATCAGCGACGGGCTCTGGAAACACCATATATTTT,CASSLSATGSGNTIYF
NA,TRBV7-8,NA,TRBJ1-2,TGTGCCAGCAGCCCGCGCGTGCCGGACAAGAACTATGGCTACACCTTC,CASSPRVPDKNYGYTF
once,TRBV30,NA,TRBJ1-1,TGTGCCTGGAGTGTCACAGGGTCTATTGGCCTGAACACTGAAGCTTTCTTT,CAWSVTGSIGLNTEAFF
NA,TRBV19,NA,TRBJ2-3,TGTGCCAGTTCCGGGGGAGATACGCAGTATTTT,CASSGGDTQYF
NA,TRBV5-1,NA,TRBJ1-3,TGCGCCAGCAGCTTGGCTCCCCTGAGCTCTGGAAACACCATATATTTT,CASSLAPLSSGNTIYF
NA,TRBV15,NA,TRBJ1-6,TGTGCCACCAGACCTATCGGGGGGGGTGGTTCACCCCTCCACTTT,CATRPIGGGGSPLHF
NA,TRBV7-9,TRBD2,TRBJ2-5,TGTGCCAGCAGCTTTATGCGGGGGGGATTCCAAGAGACCCAGTACTTC,CASSFMRGGFQETQYF
once,TRBV7-9,NA,TRBJ2-3,TGTGCCAGCAGCTTATCCCACGGGGATACGCAGTATTTT,CASSLSHGDTQYF
NA,TRBV10-1,TRBD1,TRBJ1-5,TGCGCCAGCCGGCCGGGACAGGGGACAAATCAGCCCCAGCATTTT,CASRPGQGTNQPQHF
once,TRBV5-4,TRBD2,TRBJ2-3,TGTGCCAGCAGTTCGGGACTATCCCGGGATACGCAGTATTTT,CASSSGLSRDTQYF